The 8 T cell receptor beta chains presented below share a single source sample, sequenced in a study of blood T cell repertoires in COVID-19. Here immunoSEQ multiplex PCR was the method, and the copy in TCRdb shows in-frame clones only, minus some. The repertoire has 95,000 to 150,000 clones, around 86% of them found once; the top ten carry 4% to 5.5%. Sequenced input: peripheral blood. The receptors were sampled from a man between 35 and 55 years old with acute or convalescent COVID-19.

The chain carries TRBV6-5 and TRBJ2-1, with D possibly being TRBD1 (6 bases). Germline V gene lookup returns CDR1 MNHEY and CDR2 SVGAGI. There are 12 residues in the CDR3. Trimming left V 8 bases short and J 7 bases short, with 12 bases between. For the CDR3, the DNA is TGTGCCAGCGAGGGGGTGGGGAATGAGCAGTTCTTC. Translated: CASEGVGNEQFF.

The chain employs TRBV27 and TRBJ1-5; 7 bases line up with TRBD1. The CDR3 covers 15 residues. J was trimmed by 6 bases and V by 3 bases; bases with no gene match: 8. Germline CDR1 and CDR2: MNHEY and SMNVEV (reference sequence). CDR3 DNA sequence: TGTGCCAGCAGTTTCCAGAAAGGGGGCTCTCAGCCCCAGCATTTT. It translates to CASSFQKGGSQPQHF.

In this sample, this clone turned up once. The CDR3: CASSHGAGQLSGNTIYF. CDR3 DNA: TGTGCCAGCAGCCATGGGGCAGGGCAACTCTCTGGAAACACCATATATTTT. The chain carries TRBV13 and TRBJ1-3; a weak D match, TRBD1 (5 bases). Between the trimmed V and J ends, which lost 5 bases and 0 bases, there was a span of 17 bases. This CDR3 is 17 amino acids long. Germline values: CDR1 PRHDT, CDR2 FYEKMQ (reference sequence).

This CDR3 is CASSYRGENTEAFF. The CDR3 DNA reads as TGTGCCAGCAGTTACCGGGGGGAGAACACTGAAGCTTTCTTT. V usage is TRBV6-5 and J usage is TRBJ1-1; D perhaps matches TRBD1 (5 bases). This CDR3 spans 14 amino acids. Germline lookup yields CDR1 MNHEY and CDR2 SVGAGI. The V and J ends lost 2 bases and 1 base respectively, with 8 bases between them.

The V and J genes are TRBV6-1 and TRBJ1-1; D is undetermined. V was trimmed by 3 bases and J by 4 bases, leaving 9 bases between them. The CDR3 has 13 amino acids. In germline, CDR1 is MNHNS, CDR2 SASEGT. For the CDR3, the DNA is TGTGCCAGCAGTGAGATAACGGGCACTGAAGCTTTCTTT. Its translation is CASSEITGTEAFF.

The chain couples TRBV7-9 to TRBJ2-1; 8 bases are a match to TRBD1. CDR1 and CDR2 (germline): SEHNR, FQNEAQ (reference sequence). V shed 4 bases and J 2 bases; nucleotides not matched to a gene: 7. CDR3 length: 16 amino acids. CDR3 region: CASSSRTGPPYNEQFF. As DNA, the CDR3 is TGTGCCAGCAGCTCCCGGACAGGGCCTCCCTACAATGAGCAGTTCTTC.

The gene calls are TRBV7-6 and TRBJ2-7, with D perhaps matching TRBD2 (6 bases). The germline V and J ends were trimmed by 1 base and 1 base, with 14 bases remaining between them. The CDR3 runs to 16 residues. From germline, CDR1 is SGHVS and CDR2 FNYEAQ. The CDR3 reads CASSLVSAEGSYEQYF. As DNA, the CDR3 is TGTGCCAGCAGCTTAGTATCAGCGGAGGGGTCCTACGAGCAGTACTTC.

V and J are TRBV10-2 and TRBJ2-2; TRBD2 matches at 14 bases. Germline CDR1 is WSHSY and CDR2 is SAAADI. V shed 6 bases, J shed 7 bases, and the junction held 10 bases outside the gene matches. This CDR3 is 17 amino acids long. CDR3 nucleotide sequence: TGCGCCAGCAGCGCCGGGACTAGCGGGAGTAGCGGCGGGGAGCTGTTTTTT. Its translation: CASSAGTSGSSGGELFF.